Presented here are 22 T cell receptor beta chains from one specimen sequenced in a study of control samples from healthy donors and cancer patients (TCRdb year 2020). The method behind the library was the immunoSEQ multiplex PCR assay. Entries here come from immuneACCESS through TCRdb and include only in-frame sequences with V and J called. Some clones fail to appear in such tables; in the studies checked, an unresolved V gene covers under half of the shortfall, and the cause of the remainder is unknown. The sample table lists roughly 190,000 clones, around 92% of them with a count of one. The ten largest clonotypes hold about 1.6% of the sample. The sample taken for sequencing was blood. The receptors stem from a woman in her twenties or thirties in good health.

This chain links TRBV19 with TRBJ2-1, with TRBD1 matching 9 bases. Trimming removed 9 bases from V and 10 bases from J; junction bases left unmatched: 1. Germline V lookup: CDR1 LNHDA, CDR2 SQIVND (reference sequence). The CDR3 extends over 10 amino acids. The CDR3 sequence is CARDRGEQFF. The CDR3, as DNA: TGTGCCAGAGACAGGGGGGAGCAGTTCTTC.

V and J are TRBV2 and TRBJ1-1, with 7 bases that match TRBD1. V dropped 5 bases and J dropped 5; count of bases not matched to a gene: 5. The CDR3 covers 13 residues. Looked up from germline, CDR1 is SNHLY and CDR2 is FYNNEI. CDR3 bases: TGTGCCAGCAGTTACAGGGGCGTAACTGAAGCTTTCTTT. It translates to CASSYRGVTEAFF. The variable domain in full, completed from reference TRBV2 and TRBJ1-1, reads EPEVTQTPSHQVTQMGQEVILRCVPISNHLYFYWYRQILGQKVEFLVSFYNNEISEKSEIFDDQFSVERPDGSNFTLKIRSTKLEDSAMYFCASSYRGVTEAFFGQGTRLTVV.

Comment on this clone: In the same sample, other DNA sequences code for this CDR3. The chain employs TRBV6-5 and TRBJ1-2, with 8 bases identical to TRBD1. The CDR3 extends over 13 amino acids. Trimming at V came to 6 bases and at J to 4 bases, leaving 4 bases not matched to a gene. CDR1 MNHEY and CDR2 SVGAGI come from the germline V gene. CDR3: CASSLTGGYGYTF. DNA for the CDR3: TGTGCCAGCAGCCTTACAGGGGGCTATGGCTACACCTTC.

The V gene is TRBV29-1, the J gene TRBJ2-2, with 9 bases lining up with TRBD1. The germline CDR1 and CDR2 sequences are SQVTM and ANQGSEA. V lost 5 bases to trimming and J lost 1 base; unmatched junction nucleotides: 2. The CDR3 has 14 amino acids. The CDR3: CSVRTGVNTGELFF. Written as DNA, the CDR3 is TGCAGCGTTAGGACAGGGGTGAACACCGGGGAGCTGTTTTTT.

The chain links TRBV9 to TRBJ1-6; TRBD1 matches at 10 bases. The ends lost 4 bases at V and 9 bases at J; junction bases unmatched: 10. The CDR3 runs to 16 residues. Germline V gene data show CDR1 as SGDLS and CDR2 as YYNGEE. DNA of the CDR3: TGTGCCAGCAGCACAACCGGGACAGGGGTGGGTTCACCCCTCCACTTT. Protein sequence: CASSTTGTGVGSPLHF.

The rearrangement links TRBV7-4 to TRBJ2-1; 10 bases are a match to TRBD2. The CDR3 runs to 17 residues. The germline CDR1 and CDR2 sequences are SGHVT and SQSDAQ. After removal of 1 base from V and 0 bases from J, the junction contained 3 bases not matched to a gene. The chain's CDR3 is CASSLEGTSDSYNEQFF. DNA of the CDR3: TGTGCCAGCAGCTTAGAGGGGACTAGCGACTCCTACAATGAGCAGTTCTTC.

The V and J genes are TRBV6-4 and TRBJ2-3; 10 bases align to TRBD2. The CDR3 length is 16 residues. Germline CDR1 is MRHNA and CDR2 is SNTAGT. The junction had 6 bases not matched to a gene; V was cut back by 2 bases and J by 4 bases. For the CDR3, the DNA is TGTGCCAGCAGTGACCAGGAGCGGGGGGGCTCAGATACGCAGTATTTT. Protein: CASSDQERGGSDTQYF.

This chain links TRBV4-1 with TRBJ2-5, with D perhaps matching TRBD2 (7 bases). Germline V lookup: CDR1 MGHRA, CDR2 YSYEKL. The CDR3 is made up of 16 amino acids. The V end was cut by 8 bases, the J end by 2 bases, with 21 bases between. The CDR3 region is CASRRWGAGEQETQYF. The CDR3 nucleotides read TGCGCCAGCCGAAGATGGGGGGCGGGGGAGCAAGAGACCCAGTACTTC.

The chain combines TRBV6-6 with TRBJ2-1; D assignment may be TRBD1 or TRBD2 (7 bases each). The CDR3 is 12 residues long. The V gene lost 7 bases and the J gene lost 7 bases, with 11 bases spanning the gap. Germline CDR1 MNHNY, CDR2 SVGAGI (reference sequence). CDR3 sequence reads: CASTGGVNEQFF. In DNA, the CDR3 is TGTGCCAGCACAGGGGGGGTAAATGAGCAGTTCTTC.

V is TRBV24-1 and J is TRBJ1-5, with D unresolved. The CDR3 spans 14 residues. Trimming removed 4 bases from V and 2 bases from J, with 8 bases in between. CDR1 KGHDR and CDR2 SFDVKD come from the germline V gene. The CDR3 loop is CATSDSLGNQPQHF. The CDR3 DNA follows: TGTGCCACCAGTGACAGCCTTGGCAATCAGCCCCAGCATTTT.

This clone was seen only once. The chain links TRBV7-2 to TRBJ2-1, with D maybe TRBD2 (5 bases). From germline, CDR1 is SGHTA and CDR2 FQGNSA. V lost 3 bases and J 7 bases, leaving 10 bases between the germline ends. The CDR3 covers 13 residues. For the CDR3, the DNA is TGTGCCAGCAGCTTCAGTAGGGAGAATGAGCAGTTCTTC. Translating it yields CASSFSRENEQFF.

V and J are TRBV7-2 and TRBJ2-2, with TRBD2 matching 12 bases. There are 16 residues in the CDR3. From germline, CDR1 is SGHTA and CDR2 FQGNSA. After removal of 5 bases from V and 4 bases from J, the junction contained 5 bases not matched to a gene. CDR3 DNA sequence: TGTGCCAGCAGCCGCGGGACTAGCGGGTTCACCGGGGAGCTGTTTTTT. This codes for CASSRGTSGFTGELFF.

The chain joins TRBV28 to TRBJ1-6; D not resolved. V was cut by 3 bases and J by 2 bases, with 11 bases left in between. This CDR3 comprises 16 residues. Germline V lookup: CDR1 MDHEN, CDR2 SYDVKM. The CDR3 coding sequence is TGTGCCAGCAGTTTGGTTGGTGGGGCCTATAATTCACCCCTCCACTTT. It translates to CASSLVGGAYNSPLHF.

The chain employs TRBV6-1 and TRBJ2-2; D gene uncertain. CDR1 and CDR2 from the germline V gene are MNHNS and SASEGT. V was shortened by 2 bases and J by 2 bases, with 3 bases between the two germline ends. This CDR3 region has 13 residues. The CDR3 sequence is CASSEFNTGELFF. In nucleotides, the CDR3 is TGTGCCAGCAGTGAATTCAACACCGGGGAGCTGTTTTTT.

The CDR3, as DNA: TGCGCCAGCAGCCCGACAGGGGGCGGCTACACCTTC. Translation gives CASSPTGGGYTF. The rearrangement links TRBV5-1 to TRBJ1-2, with 10 bases matching TRBD1. CDR3 length: 12 residues. V dropped 4 bases and J dropped 8; count of bases not matched to a gene: 2. The V gene's germline CDR1 is SGHRS and CDR2 YFSETQ.

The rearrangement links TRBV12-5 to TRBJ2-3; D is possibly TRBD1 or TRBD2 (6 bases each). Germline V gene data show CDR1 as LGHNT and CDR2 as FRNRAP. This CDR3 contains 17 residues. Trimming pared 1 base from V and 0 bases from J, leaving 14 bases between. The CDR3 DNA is TGTGCTAGTGGTTTGGACGTACGGGGGCCGAGCACAGATACGCAGTATTTT. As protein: CASGLDVRGPSTDTQYF.

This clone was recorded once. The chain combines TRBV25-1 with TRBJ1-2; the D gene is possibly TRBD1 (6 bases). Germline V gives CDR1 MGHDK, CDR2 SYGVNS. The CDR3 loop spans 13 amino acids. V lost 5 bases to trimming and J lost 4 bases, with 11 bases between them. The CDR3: CASSPTDSYGYTF. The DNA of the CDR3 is TGTGCCAGCAGTCCGACGGACAGCTATGGCTACACCTTC.

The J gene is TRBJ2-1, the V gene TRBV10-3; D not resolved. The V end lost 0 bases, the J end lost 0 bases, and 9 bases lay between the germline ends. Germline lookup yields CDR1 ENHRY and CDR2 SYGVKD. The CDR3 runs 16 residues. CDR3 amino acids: CAISESHRSSYNEQFF. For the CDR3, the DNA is TGTGCCATCAGTGAGTCCCACAGAAGCTCCTACAATGAGCAGTTCTTC.

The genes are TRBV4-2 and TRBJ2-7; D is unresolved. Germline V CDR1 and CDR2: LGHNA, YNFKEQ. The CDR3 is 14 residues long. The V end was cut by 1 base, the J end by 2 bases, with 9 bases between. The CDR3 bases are TGTGCCAGCAGCCAAGGACTGAAAACCTACGAGCAGTACTTC. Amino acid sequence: CASSQGLKTYEQYF.

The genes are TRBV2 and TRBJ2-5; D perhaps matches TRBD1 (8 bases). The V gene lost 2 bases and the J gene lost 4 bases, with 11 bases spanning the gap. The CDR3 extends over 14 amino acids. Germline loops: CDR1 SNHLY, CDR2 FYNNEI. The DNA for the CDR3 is TGTGCCAGCAGTGAAAACAGGGGGGGAGAGACCCAGTACTTC. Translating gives CASSENRGGETQYF. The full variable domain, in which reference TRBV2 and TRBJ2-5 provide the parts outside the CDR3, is EPEVTQTPSHQVTQMGQEVILRCVPISNHLYFYWYRQILGQKVEFLVSFYNNEISEKSEIFDDQFSVERPDGSNFTLKIRSTKLEDSAMYFCASSENRGGETQYFGPGTRLLVL.

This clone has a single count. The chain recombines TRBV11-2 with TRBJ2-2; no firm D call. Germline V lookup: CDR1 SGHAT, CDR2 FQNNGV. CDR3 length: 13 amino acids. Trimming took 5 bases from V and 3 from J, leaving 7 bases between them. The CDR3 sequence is CASSRTDTGELFF. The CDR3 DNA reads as TGTGCCAGCAGCAGAACAGACACCGGGGAGCTGTTTTTT.

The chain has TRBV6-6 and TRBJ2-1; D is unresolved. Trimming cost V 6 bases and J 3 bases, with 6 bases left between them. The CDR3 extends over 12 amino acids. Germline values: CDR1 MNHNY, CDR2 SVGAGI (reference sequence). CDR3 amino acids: CASSPGYNEQFF. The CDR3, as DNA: TGTGCCAGCAGCCCCGGCTACAATGAGCAGTTCTTC.